This is a list of T cell receptor beta chains from one sample in a study of cytomegalovirus exposure and HLA in healthy donors. Some clones are missing from TCRdb's copy, which holds only in-frame ones; the method was immunoSEQ multiplex PCR. Of about 130,000 clones in the sample, roughly 80% are singletons; the top ten hold less than 2.5%. Source material: PBMCs. These receptors were taken from a woman between 40 and 55 years old in good health and CMV-seropositive. CDR3s include the opening cysteine and the closing phenylalanine or tryptophan. The D gene is left open where the match is weak. Expanded clones get a size class; other rows say once, few or many, or leave the size out.

TRBJ2-1,TRBV5-1,TRBD2,-,CASSPDAGGGEQFF,TGCGCCAGCAGCCCGGACGCGGGAGGGGGGGAGCAGTTCTTC
TRBJ2-2,TRBV19,TRBD2,-,CASRASGLAGGTNTGELFF,TGTGCCAGTAGGGCATCGGGACTAGCGGGGGGCACTAACACCGGGGAGCTGTTTTTT
TRBJ1-1,TRBV6-5,TRBD1,-,CASTLQGGNTEAFF,TGTGCCAGCACCCTACAGGGGGGGAACACTGAAGCTTTCTTT
TRBJ1-1,TRBV5-4,-,-,CASSLSGVGTEAFF,TGTGCCAGCAGCTTGTCAGGGGTCGGGACTGAAGCTTTCTTT
TRBJ2-6,TRBV7-3,-,once,CASSLGAGRWGANVLTF,TGTGCCAGCAGCTTAGGGGCGGGGAGGTGGGGGGCCAACGTCCTGACTTTC
TRBJ2-7,TRBV5-1,-,-,CASSLGGSGPYEQYF,TGCGCCAGCAGCTTGGGAGGGTCAGGTCCCTACGAGCAGTACTTC
TRBJ1-3,TRBV19,-,-,CASSELSTGSGNTIYF,TGTGCCAGTAGTGAGCTTTCGACGGGCTCTGGAAACACCATATATTTT
TRBJ1-1,TRBV29-1,-,-,CSGIWWDSNEAFF,TGCAGCGGAATATGGTGGGACTCCAATGAAGCTTTCTTT
TRBJ2-1,TRBV9,TRBD2,-,CASSPGLAENNEQFF,TGTGCCAGCAGCCCGGGACTAGCGGAGAACAATGAGCAGTTCTTC
TRBJ1-6,TRBV25-1,-,once,CASSEYTPGGNSPLHF,TGTGCCAGCAGTGAATATACCCCGGGGGGGAATTCACCCCTCCACTTT
TRBJ1-4,TRBV5-4,TRBD1,-,CASSLMGQEKNEKLFF,TGTGCCAGCAGCTTGATGGGACAGGAAAAAAATGAAAAACTGTTTTTT
TRBJ2-3,TRBV28,TRBD1,-,CASRHWTGTDTQYF,TGTGCCAGCAGACACTGGACAGGGACAGATACGCAGTATTTT
TRBJ1-1,TRBV6-6,-,-,CASSRGGGNTEAFF,TGTGCCAGCAGTCGTGGGGGGGGGAACACTGAAGCTTTCTTT
TRBJ2-1,TRBV7-2,TRBD2,-,CASSPPKGGLAANEQFF,TGTGCCAGCAGCCCCCCTAAAGGGGGACTAGCGGCCAATGAGCAGTTCTTC
TRBJ1-3,TRBV5-5,-,-,CASRSVGSSGNTIYF,TGTGCCAGCAGGTCGGTGGGCAGCTCTGGAAACACCATATATTTT
TRBJ1-2,TRBV19,TRBD1,-,CASTPGGTGGLFYGYTF,TGTGCCAGTACCCCTGGCGGGACAGGGGGATTGTTCTATGGCTACACCTTC
TRBJ2-1,TRBV11-3,TRBD1,once,CASSLGWTGAGGSYNEQFF,TGTGCCAGCAGCTTGGGGTGGACAGGGGCCGGTGGTTCCTACAATGAGCAGTTCTTC
TRBJ2-1,TRBV19,TRBD2,-,CASSSRLAGPPYNEQFF,TGTGCCAGTAGTTCTAGACTAGCGGGGCCCCCCTACAATGAGCAGTTCTTC
TRBJ2-7,TRBV18,-,-,CASSPPSQDEQYF,TGTGCCAGCTCACCCCCCAGTCAGGACGAGCAGTACTTC
TRBJ1-4,TRBV2,-,-,CASSIQTGANEKLFF,TGTGCCAGCAGTATTCAGACAGGCGCTAATGAAAAACTGTTTTTT
TRBJ1-3,TRBV19,TRBD1,-,CASSPGRQGIGNTIYF,TGTGCCAGTAGCCCCGGCCGACAGGGTATCGGAAACACCATATATTTT
TRBJ1-5,TRBV28,-,-,CASKLTPDRGNQPQHF,TGTGCCAGCAAACTCACTCCGGACAGAGGCAATCAGCCCCAGCATTTT
TRBJ2-5,TRBV29-1,-,-,CSASGTQLAQYF,TGCAGCGCCTCCGGGACACAACTCGCTCAGTACTTC
TRBJ1-3,TRBV7-2,-,-,CASSLGTGFSGNTIYF,TGTGCCAGCAGCTTAGGGACTGGCTTCTCTGGAAACACCATATATTTT
TRBJ2-7,TRBV6-1,TRBD1,-,CASSRQGSSYEQYF,TGTGCCAGCAGTAGACAGGGTAGCTCCTACGAGCAGTACTTC
TRBJ2-3,TRBV7-6,TRBD2,-,CASSQGGLAGGGTTDTQYF,TGTGCCAGCAGCCAAGGGGGACTAGCGGGAGGGGGGACCACAGATACGCAGTATTTT
TRBJ1-6,TRBV7-6,-,-,CASSLGSNNSPLHF,TGTGCCAGCAGCTTAGGATCTAATAATTCACCCCTCCACTTT
TRBJ1-1,TRBV2,TRBD1,-,CASSQRLYRDRGTEAFF,TGTGCCAGCAGTCAAAGACTTTACCGGGACAGGGGAACTGAAGCTTTCTTT
TRBJ2-1,TRBV5-4,-,-,CASSSGLIFSYNEQFF,TGTGCCAGCAGCTCAGGACTGATTTTCTCCTACAATGAGCAGTTCTTC
TRBJ1-1,TRBV30,-,few,CAWGAGGGNTEAFF,TGTGCCTGGGGGGCGGGAGGGGGGAACACTGAAGCTTTCTTT